The 2 T cell receptor beta chains in this list originate from one sample, sequenced in a study of T cell changes during pregnancy in multiple sclerosis. Here immunoSEQ multiplex PCR was the method, and the copy in TCRdb shows in-frame clones only, minus some. The data contain 90,000 to 100,000 clones, 85% to 95% of them seen just once; the ten biggest clones take up approximately 4.5%. Sequences were derived from peripheral blood, sampled in the first trimester of pregnancy. These receptors originate from a female donor with multiple sclerosis, enrolled in a pregnancy study.

In this sample, this clone turned up once. The genes are TRBV5-4 and TRBJ1-1; tentative D call: TRBD1 (5 bases). V was cut by 4 bases and J by 6 bases, with 16 bases left in between. CDR1 is SGHNT and CDR2 is YYREEE in the germline V gene (reference sequence). The CDR3 is 14 amino acids. The CDR3 coding sequence is TGTGCCAGCAGCCCGGACCCAGGGATCGCTGAAGCTTTCTTT. This translates into CASSPDPGIAEAFF. Drawing the rest from reference TRBV5-4 and TRBJ1-1, the complete variable domain is ETGVTQSPTHLIKTRGQQVTLRCSSQSGHNTVSWYQQALGQGPQFIFQYYREEENGRGNFPPRFSGLQFPNYSSELNVNALELDDSALYLCASSPDPGIAEAFFGQGTRLTVV.

The chain is built from TRBV7-9 and TRBJ2-2; TRBD2 matches 7 bases. Germline V lookup: CDR1 SEHNR, CDR2 FQNEAQ (reference sequence). The CDR3 totals 17 residues. Trimming took 3 bases from V and 1 from J; bases not matched to a gene: 8. Here the CDR3 DNA reads TGTGCCAGCAGCTTGTCGGGACGGACTAGGAACACCGGGGAGCTGTTTTTT. As protein: CASSLSGRTRNTGELFF. The whole variable domain, filled in from reference TRBV7-9 and TRBJ2-2, reads DTGVSQNPRHKITKRGQNVTFRCDPISEHNRLYWYRQTLGQGPEFLTYFQNEAQLEKSRLLSDRFSAERPKGSFSTLEIQRTEQGDSAMYLCASSLSGRTRNTGELFFGEGSRLTVL.